The source of this T cell receptor beta chain is a study of cytomegalovirus exposure and HLA in healthy donors. Overall study results and limits: A missense variant in DCLRE1C was later tied to TCR beta V- and J-gene trimming.

This PCR relied on a set of 60 Vbeta primers and 13 Jbeta primers. Some clones are missing from TCRdb's copy, which holds only in-frame ones; the method was immunoSEQ multiplex PCR. The table records about 180,000 clones, about 79% of them present only once. It was healthy bone marrow donors who served as donors. Remarks on this clone: Its antigen is unidentified.

V was shortened by 2 bases and J by 6 bases, with 10 bases between the two germline ends. CDR3 size: 13 residues. Germline assignment: CDR1 MNHEY and CDR2 SVGAGI. The chain is built from TRBV6-5 and TRBJ1-2; tentative D call: TRBD1 (5 bases). This TCR was sampled from a young man in good health and CMV-seronegative. The source material was PBMCs. The CDR3 DNA follows: TGTGCCAGCAGTTACAGTTCAGGGAATGGCTACACCTTC. Translated, it gives CASSYSSGNGYTF.